This TCR beta chain was retrieved from a study of spatial heterogeneity in lung cancer. Study-level findings and limits: Expanded intratumoral alpha and beta TCR counts tracked tumor mutation counts. Alpha chain coverage of tumor T cells was estimated at approximately 6.5%, and beta chain coverage at 11% to 15%.

V lost 2 bases, J lost 4 bases, and 14 bases lay in between. The CDR3 totals 15 residues. CDR1 is SGHTA and CDR2 is FQGNSA in the germline V gene. Each TCR cDNA molecule bore a unique molecular identifier. TCRdb re-analysed the 5' RACE reads in MiXCR, keeping a single row per CDR3 protein. The sample shows around 26,000 distinct CDR3 sequences, more than 8% of them seen only once. By sample share, this clonotype is medium-sized (0.01 to 0.1%). Antigen specificity is unknown. The time point denotes: sample taken at primary tumor resection. The cohort: some 70 early-stage, untreated non-small cell lung cancer patients. Material for sequencing was whole RNA from tumor, nontumor lung or frozen PBMC, left unsorted.

Source: lung tumor tissue, taken at surgery. The sequence derives from a male donor with early-stage non-small cell lung cancer. The chain combines TRBV7-2 with TRBJ1-1; weak D call: TRBD1 (6 bases). The CDR3 loop is CASSLRAGHITEAFF. The CDR3 DNA is TGTGCCAGCAGCTTAAGGGCGGGACACATCACTGAAGCTTTCTTT.